This T cell receptor beta chain was identified during a study of human T cells and chemical hapten exposure. Regarding the study as a whole: As the donors had alopecia, their immune response may differ from healthy people's.

This clonotype appeared many times. Its specificity is unknown. TCRdb passed the RACE reads through MiXCR, listing each CDR3 protein once. The sample has 40,000 or so distinct CDR3 sequences, under 12% seen once. Time point denoted: pre-sensitization, week 0. Treatment here: therapeutic diphenylcyclopropenone sensitization with weekly scalp DPC. CDR1 and CDR2 (germline): SGHRS, YFSETQ. This CDR3 comprises 14 residues. V was shortened by 4 bases and J by 0 bases, with 11 bases between the two germline ends. This chain links TRBV5-1 with TRBJ2-7; TRBD1 is a possible D gene (6 bases). The source was whole blood, collected in connection with sensitization to the hapten diphenylcyclopropenone (DPC). The TCR comes from a man aged 25 to 40 with alopecia areata. Some clones in this sample may be carry-over from other donors' samples. CDR3 region: CASSTGTPSYEQYF. DNA for the CDR3: TGCGCCAGCAGCACCGGGACACCCTCCTACGAGCAGTACTTC.